This T cell receptor (beta chain) was recorded in a study of cytomegalovirus exposure and HLA in healthy donors. PCR amplification relied on 60 Vbeta primers (plus 13 Jbeta primers). Assay: immunoSEQ multiplex PCR; the TCRdb copy retains only in-frame clones and omits some. This table has under 130,000 clones, 79% appearing once. Although they were nominally healthy when sampled, donors likely had unrecorded immune exposures. With regard to this clone: What it recognizes is unknown.

Findings of the study overall: Productive rates of about 90% or about 30% were seen for most TCR beta V segments in an earlier analysis.

In germline, CDR1 is MNHEY, CDR2 SVGAGI. V shed 4 bases and J 5 bases; nucleotides not matched to a gene: 9. The CDR3 contains 15 residues. The chain couples TRBV6-5 to TRBJ1-2; 8 nucleotides align to TRBD1. The TCR sequence derives from a woman between 40 and 50 years old in good health and CMV-seronegative. Sample: PBMCs. The CDR3 protein is CASSSPDRGKYGYTF. The CDR3 DNA reads TGTGCCAGCAGTTCCCCAGACAGGGGAAAGTATGGCTACACCTTC.